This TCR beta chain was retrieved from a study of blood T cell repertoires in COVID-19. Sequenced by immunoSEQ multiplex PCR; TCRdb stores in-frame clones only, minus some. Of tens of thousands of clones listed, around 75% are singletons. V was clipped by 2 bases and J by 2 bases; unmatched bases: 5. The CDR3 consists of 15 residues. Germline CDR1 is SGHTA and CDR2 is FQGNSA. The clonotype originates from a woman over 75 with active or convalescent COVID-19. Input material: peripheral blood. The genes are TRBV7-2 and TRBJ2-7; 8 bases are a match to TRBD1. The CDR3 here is CASSLWTGPAYEQYF. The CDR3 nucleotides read TGTGCCAGCAGCTTATGGACAGGGCCGGCCTACGAGCAGTACTTC.